This T cell receptor (beta chain) is drawn from a study of identifying expanded T cells in peripheral blood. The CDR3 sequence is 17 residues long. The germline V gene has CDR1 LGHNA and CDR2 YSLEER. V lost 0 bases and J lost 4, with 15 bases in between. Sequencing was performed with immunoSEQ multiplex PCR; in TCRdb, only in-frame clones are kept and a portion is missing. The data contain about 80,000 clones, more than 75% of them seen just once; the ten biggest clones take up around a fifth. Sequenced input: blood. This clonotype was obtained from a person aged 18 to 70 in good health. The J gene is TRBJ1-4, the V gene TRBV4-3; D unclear. The CDR3 region has the DNA TGCGCCAGCAGCCAAGATCTCCCGGGGTCCTATAATGAAAAACTGTTTTTT. Encoded protein: CASSQDLPGSYNEKLFF.